This T cell receptor beta chain derives from a study of cytomegalovirus exposure and HLA in healthy donors. Whole-study results and caveats: Exclusion applied to some V segments, including TRBV6-2 and TRBV6-3, as they were indistinguishable. Cytomegalovirus-associated status was assigned to 150 to 200 TCR beta chains. DRB1 showed the most TCR associations and HLA-C the fewest in a later analysis, as rates varied by HLA locus.

This clone has a handful of counts. No antigen is known for it. There are 13 residues in the CDR3. Germline CDR1 is SGHRS and CDR2 is YFSETQ. Trimming stripped 0 bases from V and 3 bases from J, with 7 bases between. It was with 60 Vbeta and 13 Jbeta primers that the PCR ran. Profiled with immunoSEQ multiplex PCR; TCRdb holds only in-frame clones, not every one. The sample holds some 150,000 clones, around 74% seen once. The rearrangement uses TRBV5-1 and TRBJ2-7, with D tentatively TRBD2 (5 bases). The TCR originated in a man younger than 30 in good health and CMV-seronegative. Sequenced material: PBMCs. The CDR3 DNA sequence: TGCGCCAGCAGCTTGGTGGGAGTCTACGAGCAGTACTTC. Protein: CASSLVGVYEQYF. The whole variable domain, filled in from reference TRBV5-1 and TRBJ2-7, reads KAGVTQTPRYLIKTRGQQVTLSCSPISGHRSVSWYQQTPGQGLQFLFEYFSETQRNKGNFPGRFSGRQFSNSRSEMNVSTLELGDSALYLCASSLVGVYEQYFGPGTRLTVT.